This T cell receptor (beta chain) stems from a study of cytomegalovirus exposure and HLA in healthy donors. Amplification used 60 Vbeta primers and 13 Jbeta primers. Assay: immunoSEQ multiplex PCR; the TCRdb copy retains only in-frame clones and omits some. The sample shows around 140,000 clones, around 80% of them seen only once. The germline V gene has CDR1 SEHNR and CDR2 FQNEAQ (reference sequence). With 3 bases clipped from V and 0 bases from J, the junction kept 4 bases outside the gene matches. CDR3 length: 15 amino acids. The receptor's source is a man aged 45-60 years in good health and CMV-seronegative. Sequencing used PBMCs. The chain is built from TRBV7-9 and TRBJ2-7; 8 bases align to TRBD2. DNA for the CDR3: TGTGCCAGCAGCTTTGGCGGGGGGCGCTCCTACGAGCAGTACTTC. Its protein is CASSFGGGRSYEQYF.